This is a list of T cell receptor beta chains from one sample in a study of vaccination and CD4 T cells after COVID-19. From the PCR reads, TCRdb called clonotypes with MiXCR, one entry per CDR3 protein. The data hold 20,000 to 25,000 distinct CDR3 sequences, with over 40% observed a single time. The antigens of these receptors remain unknown. Sequenced sample: CD4+ T cells from blood, cultured in vitro. Receptors were obtained from a human donor who had recovered from COVID-19. The CDR3 runs from the conserved cysteine through the conserved F or W. Fields, in order: D gene, clone size, V gene, J gene, CDR3 DNA, CDR3 protein. D genes are given only for firm matches. Not every row has a clone size; where given, it reads once, few, many or a size class.

D gene: NA; clone size: NA; V gene: TRBV7-3; J gene: TRBJ1-1; CDR3 DNA: TGTGCCAGCAGCTTACAAAAGAACACTGAAGCTTTCTTT; CDR3 protein: CASSLQKNTEAFF
D gene: NA; clone size: NA; V gene: TRBV27; J gene: TRBJ2-7; CDR3 DNA: TGTGCCAGCAGTTTATTCGCGACAGGCGGAGCCGAGCAGTACTTC; CDR3 protein: CASSLFATGGAEQYF
D gene: TRBD1; clone size: NA; V gene: TRBV11-3; J gene: TRBJ2-5; CDR3 DNA: TGTGCCAGCAGCTTAGATTGGGCGACAGGGGATCAAGAGACCCAGTACTTC; CDR3 protein: CASSLDWATGDQETQYF
D gene: NA; clone size: NA; V gene: TRBV7-6; J gene: TRBJ2-1; CDR3 DNA: TGTGCCAGCAGCCTGGGGAGGGGGTCCAATGAGCAGTTCTTC; CDR3 protein: CASSLGRGSNEQFF
D gene: NA; clone size: few; V gene: TRBV7-2; J gene: TRBJ1-1; CDR3 DNA: TGTGCCAGCAGCTTTACGGGACTCACTGAAGCTTTCTTT; CDR3 protein: CASSFTGLTEAFF
D gene: NA; clone size: NA; V gene: TRBV29-1; J gene: TRBJ1-3; CDR3 DNA: TGCGGTCAAAGGGGGGAAGGAGTAAACACCATATATTTT; CDR3 protein: CGQRGEGVNTIYF
D gene: NA; clone size: NA; V gene: TRBV28; J gene: TRBJ2-2; CDR3 DNA: TGTGCCAGCAGGCTGGCTGGGAACACCGGGGAGCTGTTTTTT; CDR3 protein: CASRLAGNTGELFF
D gene: NA; clone size: medium-sized; V gene: TRBV20-1; J gene: TRBJ2-3; CDR3 DNA: TGCAGTGGGGGGACCCCAGATACGCAGTATTTT; CDR3 protein: CSGGTPDTQYF
D gene: NA; clone size: NA; V gene: TRBV6-5; J gene: TRBJ2-1; CDR3 DNA: TGTGCCAGCAGTTACGACATCTCCGGTGAGCAGTTCTTC; CDR3 protein: CASSYDISGEQFF
D gene: TRBD2; clone size: NA; V gene: TRBV7-9; J gene: TRBJ2-3; CDR3 DNA: TGTGCCAGCAGCCTATTGGGAGGGGAAAGAGATACGCAGTATTTT; CDR3 protein: CASSLLGGERDTQYF
D gene: TRBD1; clone size: NA; V gene: TRBV19; J gene: TRBJ1-1; CDR3 DNA: TGTGCCAGTAGTGAAGACAGGGACACTGAAGCTTTCTTT; CDR3 protein: CASSEDRDTEAFF
D gene: NA; clone size: NA; V gene: TRBV7-9; J gene: TRBJ1-2; CDR3 DNA: TGTGCCAGCAGCATACAACAGGGAGGCTATGGCTACACCTTC; CDR3 protein: CASSIQQGGYGYTF
D gene: TRBD1; clone size: few; V gene: TRBV6-4; J gene: TRBJ1-2; CDR3 DNA: TGTGCCAGCAGCCGAGACAGGGGCCATGGCTACACCTTC; CDR3 protein: CASSRDRGHGYTF
D gene: NA; clone size: few; V gene: TRBV28; J gene: TRBJ2-7; CDR3 DNA: TGTGCCAGCAGTTCCCTCACCGTTTACAGGGAGTCCTACGAGCAGTACTTC; CDR3 protein: CASSSLTVYRESYEQYF
D gene: TRBD2; clone size: few; V gene: TRBV7-9; J gene: TRBJ2-3; CDR3 DNA: TGTGCCAGCAGCTCGCCCCCGGGACTAGCATTAGATACGCAGTATTTT; CDR3 protein: CASSSPPGLALDTQYF
D gene: NA; clone size: NA; V gene: TRBV7-9; J gene: TRBJ1-2; CDR3 DNA: TGTGCCAGCAGCCCTCCACCCGGACGGAACTATGGCTACACCTTC; CDR3 protein: CASSPPPGRNYGYTF
D gene: NA; clone size: few; V gene: TRBV20-1; J gene: TRBJ1-1; CDR3 DNA: TGCAGTGCTAGCCCAGCCAAGGGCACTGAAGCTTTCTTT; CDR3 protein: CSASPAKGTEAFF
D gene: NA; clone size: NA; V gene: TRBV2; J gene: TRBJ1-5; CDR3 DNA: TGTGCCAGCCGGGAGGGAAGCAATCAGCCCCAGCATTTT; CDR3 protein: CASREGSNQPQHF
D gene: NA; clone size: NA; V gene: TRBV11-2; J gene: TRBJ1-4; CDR3 DNA: TGTGCCAGCAGCTTAGAACCGCTGGATGAAAAACTGTTTTTT; CDR3 protein: CASSLEPLDEKLFF
D gene: NA; clone size: NA; V gene: TRBV30; J gene: TRBJ1-1; CDR3 DNA: TGTGCCTGGGGAGTCCTTACCCCAGCGGGAAACACTGAAGCTTTCTTT; CDR3 protein: CAWGVLTPAGNTEAFF
D gene: NA; clone size: few; V gene: TRBV2; J gene: TRBJ1-2; CDR3 DNA: TGTGCCAGCAGTGAGTCCTATGGCTACACCTTC; CDR3 protein: CASSESYGYTF
D gene: NA; clone size: NA; V gene: TRBV6-2/TRBV6-3; J gene: TRBJ1-2; CDR3 DNA: NA; CDR3 protein: CASTNQTSMYLCASSPGFFYGYTF
D gene: NA; clone size: NA; V gene: TRBV6-1; J gene: TRBJ2-7; CDR3 DNA: TGTGCCAGCATTAACGCAGGTTCGAGCTCCTACGAGCAGTACTTC; CDR3 protein: CASINAGSSSYEQYF
D gene: TRBD1; clone size: NA; V gene: TRBV28; J gene: TRBJ1-1; CDR3 DNA: TGTGCCAGCAGTTTATTGCAGGGGGAGGCTTTCTTT; CDR3 protein: CASSLLQGEAFF
D gene: TRBD1; clone size: NA; V gene: TRBV6-1; J gene: TRBJ1-1; CDR3 DNA: TGTGCCAGCACCTCGGGACAGGGTCGCACTGAAGCTTTCTTT; CDR3 protein: CASTSGQGRTEAFF
D gene: NA; clone size: few; V gene: TRBV28; J gene: TRBJ2-5; CDR3 DNA: TGTGCCAGCAGTTTATTAGGCTCTCAATGGAAGGAGACCCAGTACTTC; CDR3 protein: CASSLLGSQWKETQYF
D gene: TRBD2; clone size: NA; V gene: TRBV6-1; J gene: TRBJ2-3; CDR3 DNA: TGTGCCAGCAAGGGGACTAGCGGTTACACAGATACGCAGTATTTT; CDR3 protein: CASKGTSGYTDTQYF
D gene: NA; clone size: NA; V gene: TRBV5-6; J gene: TRBJ2-4; CDR3 DNA: TGTGCCAGCAGCTTAGGCAGGGTCAAAAACATTCAGTACTTC; CDR3 protein: CASSLGRVKNIQYF
D gene: TRBD1; clone size: NA; V gene: TRBV20-1; J gene: TRBJ1-2; CDR3 DNA: TGCAGTGCTAAGGGACAGCCCTCGTCCTGGGGCTACACCTTC; CDR3 protein: CSAKGQPSSWGYTF
D gene: TRBD1; clone size: few; V gene: TRBV11-2; J gene: TRBJ1-2; CDR3 DNA: TGTGCCAGCAGCTTGGACAGGGAGAACTATGGCTACACCTTC; CDR3 protein: CASSLDRENYGYTF
D gene: NA; clone size: few; V gene: TRBV24-1; J gene: TRBJ2-5; CDR3 DNA: TGTGCCACCGGAGAGGGAGAGACCCAGTACTTC; CDR3 protein: CATGEGETQYF
D gene: NA; clone size: NA; V gene: TRBV6-2/TRBV6-3; J gene: TRBJ1-2; CDR3 DNA: TGTGCCAGCAGTCTACAGGGTTCTTTCGGCTACACCTTC; CDR3 protein: CASSLQGSFGYTF
D gene: TRBD1; clone size: few; V gene: TRBV7-6; J gene: TRBJ2-3; CDR3 DNA: TGTGCCAGCAGCTTAGATCACAGGGGTGGGGCAGATACGCAGTATTTT; CDR3 protein: CASSLDHRGGADTQYF
D gene: NA; clone size: NA; V gene: TRBV30; J gene: TRBJ2-2; CDR3 DNA: TGTGCCTGGAATAGGGGTAGGGCCACCGGGGAGCTGTTTTTT; CDR3 protein: CAWNRGRATGELFF
D gene: TRBD2; clone size: NA; V gene: TRBV7-2; J gene: TRBJ2-2; CDR3 DNA: TGTGCCAGCAGCTGGACTAGCGGGGGGGGTCTCACCGGGGAGCTGTTTTTT; CDR3 protein: CASSWTSGGGLTGELFF
D gene: NA; clone size: once; V gene: TRBV12-3/TRBV12-4; J gene: TRBJ2-7; CDR3 DNA: TGTGCCAGCAGTTTATCCCGGCAGATTGGGTACTACGAGCAGTACTTC; CDR3 protein: CASSLSRQIGYYEQYF
D gene: NA; clone size: NA; V gene: TRBV20-1; J gene: TRBJ2-4; CDR3 DNA: TGCAGCGCGGACCAGGTGTTAGCCAAAAACATTCAGTACTTC; CDR3 protein: CSADQVLAKNIQYF
D gene: TRBD1; clone size: once; V gene: TRBV5-1; J gene: TRBJ2-5; CDR3 DNA: TGCGCCAGCAGGGGGGTAGGACAGGGGGTACAAGAGACCCAGTACTTC; CDR3 protein: CASRGVGQGVQETQYF
D gene: TRBD1; clone size: NA; V gene: TRBV6-1; J gene: TRBJ1-1; CDR3 DNA: TGTGCCAGCAAGATAGACAGGGCGGGAAACACTGAAGCTTTCTTT; CDR3 protein: CASKIDRAGNTEAFF
D gene: NA; clone size: NA; V gene: TRBV19; J gene: TRBJ1-2; CDR3 DNA: TGTGCCAGTAGTACGGCAGGCCAGTTGAATGGCTACACCTTC; CDR3 protein: CASSTAGQLNGYTF
D gene: TRBD2; clone size: NA; V gene: TRBV5-1; J gene: TRBJ2-1; CDR3 DNA: TGCGCCAGCAGCTTGGATCGGGCGGGAGTAATGGATGAGCAGTTCTTC; CDR3 protein: CASSLDRAGVMDEQFF
D gene: TRBD2; clone size: NA; V gene: TRBV2; J gene: TRBJ2-1; CDR3 DNA: TGTGCCAGCAGCACTGGCGGGGGGACTAGCGGGGATAGCTCCTACAATGAGCAGTTCTTC; CDR3 protein: CASSTGGGTSGDSSYNEQFF
D gene: TRBD1; clone size: NA; V gene: TRBV27; J gene: TRBJ2-1; CDR3 DNA: TGTGCCAGCAGTGTAGGGACAGTCTACAATGAGCAGTTCTTC; CDR3 protein: CASSVGTVYNEQFF
D gene: NA; clone size: NA; V gene: TRBV20-1; J gene: TRBJ2-3; CDR3 DNA: TGCAGTGCTAGAGATCAGGTGCGACCACTCACAGATACGCAGTATTTT; CDR3 protein: CSARDQVRPLTDTQYF
D gene: NA; clone size: once; V gene: TRBV7-2; J gene: TRBJ2-1; CDR3 DNA: TGTGCCAGCGCTGGGAGGGGGAGCTCCTACAATGAGCAGTTCTTC; CDR3 protein: CASAGRGSSYNEQFF
D gene: TRBD1; clone size: NA; V gene: TRBV7-2; J gene: TRBJ1-1; CDR3 DNA: TGTGCCAGCAGCCCACAGGGGAGGCGCACTGAAGCTTTCTTT; CDR3 protein: CASSPQGRRTEAFF